This TCR beta chain was recorded in a study of identical twins. Study results and limitations: High-abundance cord blood beta clonotypes had fewer insertions; memory repertoires showed none.

A universal primer site arose from template switching, and cDNA bore unique molecular identifiers. TCRdb reprocessed the 5' RACE reads via MiXCR and lists one record per CDR3 protein. The table lists hundreds of thousands of distinct CDR3 sequences, 8% to 9% of them singletons. The CDR3 runs to 14 residues. The V gene's germline CDR1 is SQVTM and CDR2 ANQGSEA. V lost 6 bases and J lost 4; bases outside the gene matches: 9. Healthy Caucasians made up all donors. A note on this clonotype: Its target is not known.

The same sample was also used in a study of yellow fever vaccine responses in identical twins. That work states: Twins' vaccine T cell responses reportedly seemed partly convergent and partly personalized.

The sample was PBMCs. V gene TRBV29-1 combines with J gene TRBJ2-7; the match to TRBD1 covers 10 bases. This TCR derives from a young woman in good health. Written as DNA, the CDR3 is TGCAGCGTCCAGGACCCGGGACAGGGGTACGAGCAGTACTTC. This codes for CSVQDPGQGYEQYF.